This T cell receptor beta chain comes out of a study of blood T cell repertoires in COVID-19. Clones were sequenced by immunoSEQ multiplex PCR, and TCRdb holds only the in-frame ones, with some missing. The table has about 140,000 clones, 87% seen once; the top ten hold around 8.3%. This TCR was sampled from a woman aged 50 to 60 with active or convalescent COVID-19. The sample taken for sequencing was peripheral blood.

The CDR3 loop is CASSPGLAGVRSWNEQFF. DNA of the CDR3: TGTGCCAGCAGTCCGGGACTAGCGGGAGTGAGATCGTGGAATGAGCAGTTCTTC. The chain employs TRBV28 and TRBJ2-1, with 14 bases that match TRBD2. This CDR3 region has 18 residues. The junction had 13 bases not matched to a gene; V was cut back by 5 bases and J by 7 bases. CDR1 is MDHEN, CDR2 SYDVKM, per germline.